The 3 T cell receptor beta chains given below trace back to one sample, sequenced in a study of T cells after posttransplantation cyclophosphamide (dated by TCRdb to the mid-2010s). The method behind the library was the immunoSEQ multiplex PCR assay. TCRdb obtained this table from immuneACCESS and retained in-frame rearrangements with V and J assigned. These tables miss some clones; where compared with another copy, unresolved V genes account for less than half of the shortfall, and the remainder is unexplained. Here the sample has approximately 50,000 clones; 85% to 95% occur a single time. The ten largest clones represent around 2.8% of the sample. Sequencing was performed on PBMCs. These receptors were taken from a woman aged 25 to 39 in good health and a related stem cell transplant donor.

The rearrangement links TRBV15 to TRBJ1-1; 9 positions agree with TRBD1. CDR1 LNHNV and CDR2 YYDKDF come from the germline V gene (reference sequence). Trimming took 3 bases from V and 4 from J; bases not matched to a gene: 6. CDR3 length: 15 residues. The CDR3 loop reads CATSRGTGLATEAFF. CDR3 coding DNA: TGTGCCACCAGCAGGGGGACAGGGTTGGCCACTGAAGCTTTCTTT.

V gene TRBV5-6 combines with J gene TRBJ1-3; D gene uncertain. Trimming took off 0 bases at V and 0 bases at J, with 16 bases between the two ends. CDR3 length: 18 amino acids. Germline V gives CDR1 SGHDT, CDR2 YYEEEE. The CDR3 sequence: CASSLVGGFLSSGNTIYF. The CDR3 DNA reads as TGTGCCAGCAGCTTGGTAGGAGGGTTTCTGAGCTCTGGAAACACCATATATTTT.

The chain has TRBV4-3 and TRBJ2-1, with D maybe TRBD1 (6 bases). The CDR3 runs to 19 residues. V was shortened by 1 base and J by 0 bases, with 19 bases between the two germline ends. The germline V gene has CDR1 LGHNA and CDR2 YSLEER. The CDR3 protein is CASSQAAGAASYSYNEQFF. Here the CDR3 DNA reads TGCGCCAGCAGCCAAGCTGCAGGGGCCGCATCCTACTCCTACAATGAGCAGTTCTTC.